Following are 25 T cell receptor beta chains from one sample sequenced in a study of cytomegalovirus exposure and HLA in healthy donors (dated by TCRdb to 2017 to 2019). Library method: the immunoSEQ multiplex PCR assay. The multiplex PCR relied on a mix of 60 forward primers for TCR Vbeta segments and 13 reverse primers for TCR Jbeta segments. Drawn from immuneACCESS, this table holds only the in-frame rearrangements with V and J called that TCRdb kept. Clones are partly lost; checked studies trace under half to an unresolved V gene and leave the rest unexplained. The sample table shows about 220,000 clones, and approximately 88% are seen once. Clones ranked in the top ten supply roughly 0.7% of the sample. Sequencing input: PBMCs. These receptors originate from a boy between 2 and 15 years old in good health and CMV-seronegative.

V is TRBV9 and J is TRBJ1-1; the match to TRBD1 covers 10 bases. The CDR3 sequence is 16 residues long. V shed 5 bases, J shed 3 bases, and the junction held 10 bases outside the gene matches. Looked up from germline, CDR1 is SGDLS and CDR2 is YYNGEE. CDR3 nucleotide sequence: TGTGCCAGCAGTCCCGACAGGGGGCACTCTCACACTGAAGCTTTCTTT. Amino acids: CASSPDRGHSHTEAFF.

The chain links TRBV11-1 to TRBJ2-1; D is undetermined. Trimming removed 5 bases from V and 0 bases from J, with 11 bases in between. Per germline, CDR1 SGHAT and CDR2 FQDESV (reference sequence). The CDR3 is 15 amino acids. The CDR3 region is CASSPLVSSYNEQFF. CDR3 DNA sequence: TGTGCCAGCAGCCCCCTCGTCAGCTCCTACAATGAGCAGTTCTTC.

Only one count was recorded for this clone. The rearrangement uses TRBV19 and TRBJ2-7; TRBD1 aligns across 9 bases. V lost 6 bases and J lost 0; bases outside the gene matches: 3. The V gene's germline CDR1 is LNHDA and CDR2 SQIVND (reference sequence). CDR3 length equals 14 residues. This chain's CDR3 is CASRGTGSSYEQYF. In nucleotides, the CDR3 is TGTGCCAGTAGGGGGACAGGGAGCTCCTACGAGCAGTACTTC.

The chain carries TRBV18 and TRBJ1-1; D call uncertain. CDR1 is KGHSH, CDR2 LQKENI, per germline. The V and J ends lost 4 bases and 1 base respectively, with 7 bases between them. This CDR3 has 13 amino acids. The CDR3 protein is CASSQAPNTEAFF. DNA of the CDR3: TGTGCCAGCTCACAAGCTCCGAACACTGAAGCTTTCTTT.

The DNA of the CDR3 is TGTGCTGCCTCGGCGGGGCCCGCCTACGAGCAGTACTTC. As protein: CAASAGPAYEQYF. The chain joins TRBV30 to TRBJ2-7; TRBD2 is a possible D gene (6 bases). The CDR3 consists of 13 residues. Germline V gives CDR1 GTSNPN, CDR2 SVGIG (reference sequence).

The chain couples TRBV6-1 to TRBJ2-5; TRBD2 aligns across 13 bases. This CDR3 is 15 amino acids long. Per germline, CDR1 MNHNS and CDR2 SASEGT. With V trimmed by 4 bases and J by 3 bases, 2 bases remained unmatched. CDR3 in amino acids: CASSVLAGGEETQYF. CDR3 nucleotides: TGTGCCAGCAGTGTACTAGCGGGAGGGGAAGAGACCCAGTACTTC.

The chain has TRBV30 and TRBJ1-1, with 7 bases matching TRBD1. The CDR3 runs to 12 residues. Trimming at V came to 4 bases and at J to 8 bases, leaving 7 bases not matched to a gene. Germline V lookup: CDR1 GTSNPN, CDR2 SVGIG (reference sequence). The CDR3 spells CAWNGQAPEAFF. Written as DNA, the CDR3 is TGTGCCTGGAACGGACAGGCCCCCGAAGCTTTCTTT.

This clone was seen more than once but under ten times. This rearrangement joins TRBV6-1 to TRBJ1-5; D is possibly TRBD1 (6 bases). Trimming left V 6 bases short and J 3 bases short, with 12 bases between. CDR1 and CDR2 from the germline V gene are MNHNS and SASEGT. This CDR3 region has 14 residues. The CDR3 is CASRSQGINQPQHF. Here the CDR3 DNA reads TGTGCCAGCAGGTCACAGGGTATCAATCAGCCCCAGCATTTT.

This chain connects TRBV7-2 to TRBJ2-7; 8 bases match TRBD2. CDR3 length: 14 residues. J lost 7 bases, V lost 6 bases, and 11 bases had no gene match. CDR1 is SGHTA, CDR2 FQGNSA, per germline. CDR3 sequence (DNA): TGTGCCAGCAGTCTAAGCGGGGGTACCGGGGAGCAGTACTTC. Translation gives CASSLSGGTGEQYF.

The chain carries TRBV5-8 and TRBJ1-5; D unresolved. V lost 0 bases to trimming and J lost 7 bases, with 14 bases between them. The CDR3 consists of 15 residues. Germline loops: CDR1 SGHTS, CDR2 YDEGEE. The CDR3 DNA is TGTGCCAGCAGCTTGGTGTATGGCAGTCCGCAGCCCCAGCATTTT. Encoded protein: CASSLVYGSPQPQHF.

This clone came up a few times. The rearrangement links TRBV4-1 to TRBJ1-2, with D possibly TRBD1 on 5 matching bases. The V gene lost 5 bases and the J gene lost 8 bases, with 9 bases spanning the gap. Germline CDR1 is MGHRA and CDR2 is YSYEKL. The CDR3 spans 11 residues. The chain's CDR3 is CASSGGGGYTF. CDR3 bases: TGCGCCAGCAGCGGGGGAGGGGGCTACACCTTC.

This clone was seen a handful of times. The V and J genes are TRBV30 and TRBJ1-5, with TRBD1 as a possible D gene (5 bases). The CDR3 has 14 residues. Trimming stripped 2 bases from V and 3 bases from J, with 11 bases between. The germline V gene encodes CDR1 GTSNPN and CDR2 SVGIG (reference sequence). The CDR3 sequence is CAWSRGQINQPQHF. CDR3 nucleotides: TGTGCCTGGAGTAGGGGTCAGATCAATCAGCCCCAGCATTTT.

The chain combines TRBV15 with TRBJ2-7; 12 positions match TRBD1. V shed 8 bases, J shed 3 bases, and the junction held 8 bases outside the gene matches. CDR3 size: 15 residues. Germline lookup yields CDR1 LNHNV and CDR2 YYDKDF (reference sequence). The CDR3 DNA is TGTGCCACCGGCGCCGGGACAGGGGGCATCTACGAGCAGTACTTC. Its protein is CATGAGTGGIYEQYF. The entire variable domain, with the rest obtained from reference TRBV15 and TRBJ2-7, is as follows: DAMVIQNPRYQVTQFGKPVTLSCSQTLNHNVMYWYQQKSSQAPKLLFHYYDKDFNNEADTPDNFQSRRPNTSFCFLDIRSPGLGDTAMYLCATGAGTGGIYEQYFGPGTRLTVT.

The rearrangement joins TRBV27 to TRBJ2-1; D gene uncertain. Germline V gene sequence: CDR1 MNHEY, CDR2 SMNVEV (reference sequence). Trimming pared 10 bases from V and 3 bases from J, leaving 10 bases between. CDR3 length: 12 residues. CDR3 sequence reads: CATSGNYNEQFF. CDR3 nucleotide sequence: TGTGCCACCTCGGGTAACTACAATGAGCAGTTCTTC.

The V and J genes are TRBV7-9 and TRBJ2-7, with D unclear. The CDR3 extends over 13 amino acids. CDR1 SEHNR and CDR2 FQNEAQ come from the germline V gene (reference sequence). V gave up 5 bases and J gave up 6 bases, with 14 bases separating them. The CDR3: CASSPPPNIEQYF. Written as DNA, the CDR3 is TGTGCCAGCAGCCCCCCCCCGAACATCGAGCAGTACTTC.

The rearrangement links TRBV9 to TRBJ1-4, with D possibly matching TRBD1 (5 bases). V gave up 2 bases and J gave up 5 bases, with 13 bases separating them. CDR3 size: 15 residues. Germline V gene data show CDR1 as SGDLS and CDR2 as YYNGEE. CDR3 loop: CASSVGGTENEKLFF. The CDR3, as DNA: TGTGCCAGCAGCGTCGGGGGGACGGAAAATGAAAAACTGTTTTTT.

The chain carries TRBV19 and TRBJ1-2; 8 bases align to TRBD1. The CDR3 is made up of 12 amino acids. V lost 3 bases, J lost 8 bases, and 2 bases stayed unmatched. Germline lookup yields CDR1 LNHDA and CDR2 SQIVND (reference sequence). CDR3 in DNA: TGTGCCAGTAGTATCCAGGGGGCAGGCTACACCTTC. Amino acids: CASSIQGAGYTF.

This clone was seen a few times. The chain links TRBV7-9 to TRBJ2-7, with a possible D match to TRBD2 (5 bases). In germline, CDR1 is SEHNR, CDR2 FQNEAQ (reference sequence). CDR3 size: 13 residues. V lost 6 bases and J lost 2, with 11 bases in between. The CDR3: CASRSPLAYEQYF. In nucleotides, the CDR3 is TGTGCCAGCAGGTCCCCACTAGCCTACGAGCAGTACTTC. The complete variable domain, with remaining parts taken from reference TRBV7-9 and TRBJ2-7, reads DTGVSQNPRHKITKRGQNVTFRCDPISEHNRLYWYRQTLGQGPEFLTYFQNEAQLEKSRLLSDRFSAERPKGSFSTLEIQRTEQGDSAMYLCASRSPLAYEQYFGPGTRLTVT.

The rearrangement links TRBV5-6 to TRBJ1-2; tentatively, D is TRBD1 (6 bases). Looked up from germline, CDR1 is SGHDT and CDR2 is YYEEEE. This CDR3 spans 13 amino acids. V shed 6 bases and J shed 7 bases, with 16 bases lying between them. The CDR3 is CASTLGATAGYTF. The CDR3 DNA is TGTGCCAGCACCCTGGGGGCGACGGCTGGCTACACCTTC.

The chain joins TRBV11-1 to TRBJ1-1, with D unclear. V lost 2 bases and J lost 5, with 12 bases in between. CDR3 length: 14 amino acids. Per the germline V gene, CDR1 is SGHAT and CDR2 is FQDESV (reference sequence). The CDR3 sequence: CASSLSEGGTEAFF. As DNA, the CDR3 is TGTGCCAGCAGCTTATCTGAGGGAGGGACTGAAGCTTTCTTT.

This sequence joins TRBV11-2 and TRBJ2-3; 10 nucleotides align to TRBD2. Germline values: CDR1 SGHAT, CDR2 FQNNGV. With V trimmed by 5 bases and J by 2 bases, 1 base remained unmatched. CDR3 size: 14 residues. CDR3 in amino acids: CASSLAGDTDTQYF. DNA of the CDR3: TGTGCCAGCAGCCTAGCGGGGGACACAGATACGCAGTATTTT.

V gene TRBV19 combines with J gene TRBJ1-2; 10 nucleotides line up with TRBD1. Germline V gene data show CDR1 as LNHDA and CDR2 as SQIVND (reference sequence). V shed 4 bases and J 3 bases; nucleotides not matched to a gene: 5. The CDR3 is made up of 15 amino acids. The DNA for the CDR3 is TGTGCCAGTAGTACAGGGACAGGGGCTTACTATGGCTACACCTTC. Translated, it gives CASSTGTGAYYGYTF.

The chain joins TRBV2 to TRBJ1-5, with D perhaps matching TRBD1 (5 bases). The V and J ends lost 6 bases and 2 bases respectively, with 14 bases between them. Germline CDR1 and CDR2: SNHLY and FYNNEI. The CDR3 consists of 15 residues. This chain's CDR3 is CASSPQASGNQPQHF. CDR3 in DNA: TGTGCCAGCAGCCCACAGGCCTCGGGCAATCAGCCCCAGCATTTT.

The genes are TRBV7-8 and TRBJ2-5, with D tentatively TRBD1 (5 bases). The J call could be wrong; TRBJ2-7 is a better fit for the DNA end. This CDR3 contains 14 residues. Per germline, CDR1 SGHVS and CDR2 FQNEAQ. The CDR3 reads CASSLARGSNEQYF. CDR3 DNA sequence: TGTGCCAGCAGCCTGGCAAGGGGTAGTAACGAGCAGTACTTC.

This clone has just a few counts. The chain links TRBV19 to TRBJ1-1; D uncertain. Germline loops: CDR1 LNHDA, CDR2 SQIVND (reference sequence). V dropped 5 bases and J dropped 4 bases, with 14 bases sitting between them. The CDR3 covers 14 residues. In DNA form, the CDR3 reads TGTGCCAGTAGTTACATACATGATGGCACTGAAGCTTTCTTT. Translation gives CASSYIHDGTEAFF.